One and the same sample provided the 12 T cell receptor beta chains below, sequenced in a study of shared clonotypes between healthy human individuals. In the naive CD8 group, cells lacked CD45RO and were positively selected for CCR7, so terminally differentiated effector memory CD45RA+ cells were left out. Clones were read by immunoSEQ multiplex PCR, and TCRdb kept only the in-frame ones, dropping some. The sample contains millions of clones, 85% to 95% of which appear only once. The specimen was naive CD8+ T cells from PBMCs. The receptor set was obtained from a man aged 18 to 30 in good health. Some clones in this sample may be carry-over from other donors' samples.

This sequence joins TRBV6-5 and TRBJ1-2, with D unresolved. The CDR3 has 14 amino acids. CDR1 is MNHEY, CDR2 SVGAGI, per germline. Between the trimmed V and J ends, which lost 5 bases and 5 bases, there was a span of 15 bases. CDR3 sequence (DNA): TGTGCCAGCAGTCCTACCCCGGGCACTTATGGCTACACCTTC. Amino acids: CASSPTPGTYGYTF.

This clone was picked up one time. The chain uses TRBV27 and TRBJ1-5; D gene ambiguous. From germline, CDR1 is MNHEY and CDR2 SMNVEV (reference sequence). V lost 4 bases and J lost 4, with 17 bases in between. This CDR3 comprises 16 residues. The CDR3 DNA reads TGTGCCAGCAGTTCTTCAGCGGGTGAAGAGAATCAGCCCCAGCATTTT. This encodes CASSSSAGEENQPQHF.

This chain connects TRBV28 to TRBJ1-4; 8 bases align to TRBD1. Germline V lookup: CDR1 MDHEN, CDR2 SYDVKM. V lost 1 base and J lost 6; bases outside the gene matches: 4. The length of the CDR3 is 15 residues. The CDR3 here is CASSLLQGADEKLFF. CDR3 nucleotide sequence: TGTGCCAGCAGTTTATTGCAGGGGGCGGATGAAAAACTGTTTTTT.

This clone appeared once. The V gene is TRBV29-1, the J gene TRBJ2-7; 9 bases line up with TRBD1. J lost 3 bases, V lost 4 bases, and 7 bases had no gene match. This CDR3 comprises 14 residues. CDR1 SQVTM and CDR2 ANQGSEA come from the germline V gene. The CDR3 is CSVAWTGEIYEQYF. The CDR3 DNA sequence: TGCAGCGTTGCTTGGACAGGGGAAATCTACGAGCAGTACTTC.

This clone was found once. The gene calls are TRBV2 and TRBJ2-5, with 12 nucleotides matching TRBD2. The CDR3 sequence is 16 residues long. Trimming took 3 bases from V and 5 from J; bases not matched to a gene: 7. Germline loops: CDR1 SNHLY, CDR2 FYNNEI. CDR3 coding DNA: TGTGCCAGCAGTGACAAGCTTCTAGCGGGAGGGGAGACCCAGTACTTC. It codes for CASSDKLLAGGETQYF. Full variable domain (rest looked up from reference TRBV2 and TRBJ2-5): EPEVTQTPSHQVTQMGQEVILRCVPISNHLYFYWYRQILGQKVEFLVSFYNNEISEKSEIFDDQFSVERPDGSNFTLKIRSTKLEDSAMYFCASSDKLLAGGETQYFGPGTRLLVL.

The rearrangement uses TRBV5-1 and TRBJ2-1; D tentatively fits TRBD1 or TRBD2 (5 bases each). The V and J ends lost 6 bases and 4 bases respectively, with 14 bases between them. Germline V gene sequence: CDR1 SGHRS, CDR2 YFSETQ. This CDR3 comprises 14 residues. CDR3 sequence reads: CASNKPGPYNEQFF. In DNA, the CDR3 is TGCGCCAGCAACAAACCGGGACCTTACAATGAGCAGTTCTTC.

Concerning this clone: This CDR3 is also generated by other DNA sequences in the sample. This chain connects TRBV19 to TRBJ2-7, with D unclear. Germline CDR1 and CDR2: LNHDA and SQIVND (reference sequence). The CDR3 has 11 residues. Trimming took off 9 bases at V and 3 bases at J, with 9 bases between the two ends. The CDR3 sequence is CASRLGYEQYF. The CDR3 DNA sequence: TGTGCCAGCCGTTTGGGCTACGAGCAGTACTTC.

The chain is built from TRBV4-1 and TRBJ2-5, with D perhaps being TRBD1 or TRBD2 (5 bases each). CDR1 is MGHRA, CDR2 YSYEKL, per germline. The CDR3 is 18 amino acids. Trimming took off 2 bases at V and 6 bases at J, with 25 bases between the two ends. CDR3 nucleotide sequence: TGCGCCAGCAGCCAAAGATGGCCCACGGACCCGAGGGGCAAGACCCAGTACTTC. Translated, it gives CASSQRWPTDPRGKTQYF.

The rearrangement links TRBV28 to TRBJ2-4, with TRBD1 matching 8 bases. CDR3 length equals 13 residues. CDR1 and CDR2 from the germline V gene are MDHEN and SYDVKM. After removal of 5 bases from V and 8 bases from J, the junction contained 5 bases not matched to a gene. CDR3 sequence: CASSNSGQDIQYF. Written as DNA, the CDR3 is TGTGCCAGCAGTAACTCGGGACAGGACATTCAGTACTTC.

The genes are TRBV7-6 and TRBJ1-2; D is undetermined. This CDR3 is built from 15 residues. Germline CDR1 SGHVS, CDR2 FNYEAQ. V gave up 4 bases and J gave up 0 bases, with 12 bases separating them. The CDR3 is CASSSRLGANYGYTF. The CDR3 bases are TGTGCCAGCAGCTCCCGGCTGGGTGCTAACTATGGCTACACCTTC. Filled out from reference TRBV7-6 and TRBJ1-2, the complete variable domain reads GAGVSQSPRYKVTKRGQDVALRCDPISGHVSLYWYRQALGQGPEFLTYFNYEAQQDKSGLPNDRFSAERPEGSISTLTIQRTEQRDSAMYRCASSSRLGANYGYTFGSGTRLTVV.

The chain employs TRBV6-5 and TRBJ1-2; D uncertain. Germline lookup yields CDR1 MNHEY and CDR2 SVGAGI. V shed 1 base and J shed 4 bases, with 13 bases lying between them. The CDR3 contains 15 residues. The CDR3 loop reads CASSYLETRAYGYTF. CDR3 in DNA: TGTGCCAGCAGTTACTTAGAAACTCGGGCCTATGGCTACACCTTC.

In DNA form, the CDR3 reads TGTGCCAGCAGTTTAGGGACAGGACAGCCCCAGCATTTT. Protein: CASSLGTGQPQHF. The V gene is TRBV27, the J gene TRBJ1-5; TRBD1 matches 8 bases. Per germline, CDR1 MNHEY and CDR2 SMNVEV (reference sequence). Unmatched junction bases numbered 1, after V lost 2 bases and J lost 7 bases. The CDR3 extends over 13 amino acids.